The TCR beta chain under discussion was sequenced for a study of cytomegalovirus exposure and HLA in healthy donors. Notes on the study in general: As was reported, the HLA-A and HLA-B alleles of most subjects were accurately predicted from TCR beta sequences. The classifier, whose performance was assessed in both the original and validation cohorts, reportedly diagnosed cytomegalovirus status with high specificity and sensitivity. Sequencing likely produced, as an artifact, a cluster of highly shared sequence variants. Whilst most TCR sequences proved rare, a subset of public TCRs occurred across many donors.

Notes on this clone: Its antigen remains unidentified.

V shed 5 bases and J shed 4 bases, with 12 bases lying between them. CDR3 size: 15 residues. Per germline, CDR1 SGHDN and CDR2 FVKESK. It was with 60 Vbeta and 13 Jbeta primers that the PCR ran. Here immunoSEQ multiplex PCR was the method, and the copy in TCRdb shows in-frame clones only, minus some. Among 170,000 or so clones, 84% were seen once, and the ten largest hold 6.4%. This clonotype was sampled from a man aged 45-65 years in good health and CMV-seropositive. Material for sequencing was PBMCs. This rearrangement joins TRBV14 to TRBJ2-6, with D possibly being TRBD1 (6 bases). The CDR3 nucleotides are TGTGCCAGCAGCGCCAGGGGATCCGGGGCCAACGTCCTGACTTTC. It is translated as CASSARGSGANVLTF.